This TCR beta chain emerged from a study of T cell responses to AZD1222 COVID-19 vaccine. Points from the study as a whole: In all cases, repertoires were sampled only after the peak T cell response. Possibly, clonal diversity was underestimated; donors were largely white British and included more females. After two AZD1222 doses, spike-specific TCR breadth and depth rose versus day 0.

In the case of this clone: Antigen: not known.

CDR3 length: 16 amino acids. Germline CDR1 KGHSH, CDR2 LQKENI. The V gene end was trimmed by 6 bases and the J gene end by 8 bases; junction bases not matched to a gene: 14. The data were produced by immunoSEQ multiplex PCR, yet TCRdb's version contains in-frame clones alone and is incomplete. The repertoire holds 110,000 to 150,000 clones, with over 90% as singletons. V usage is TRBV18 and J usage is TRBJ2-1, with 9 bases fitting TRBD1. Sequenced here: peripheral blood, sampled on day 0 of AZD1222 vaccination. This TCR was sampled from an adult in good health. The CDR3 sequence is CASSTGGLLLIHEQFF. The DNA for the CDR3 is TGTGCCAGCTCGACAGGGGGTTTACTATTGATCCATGAGCAGTTCTTC.